This T cell receptor beta chain was recovered during a study of cytotoxic CD8 clonotypes in ibrutinib-treated CLL. About the research overall: Investigators reported some 24 partial and 2 complete responses; after median around 63 months, 14 patients remained remitted and around twelve progressed.

Sequencing was designed to attain a depth spanning 1 in 200,000 to 1 in 1 million T cells. The protocol was immunoSEQ multiplex PCR, while the TCRdb copy is restricted to in-frame clones and leaves out a portion. This table holds 150,000 to 200,000 clones, more than 70% found once. V shed 4 bases, J shed 4 bases, and the junction held 17 bases outside the gene matches. Germline V CDR1 and CDR2: SGHNT, YYREEE (reference sequence). The CDR3 totals 18 residues. Roughly 2.2 micrograms of genomic DNA from cryopreserved PBMCs went into TCR beta libraries. This clonotype was obtained from a human donor with chronic lymphocytic leukemia. The rearrangement uses TRBV5-4 and TRBJ2-7; the match to TRBD2 covers 10 bases. Sample: PBMCs, taken at disease progression, from a patient treated with ibrutinib. The DNA of the CDR3 is TGTGCCAGCAGCGTCCCCGGGACTAGCGAGGTCCCGCCGTACGAGCAGTACTTC. Its protein product is CASSVPGTSEVPPYEQYF.